The 28 T cell receptor beta chains given below trace back to one sample, sequenced in a study of cytomegalovirus exposure and HLA in healthy donors. Primers for the PCR totalled 60 Vbeta and 13 Jbeta. Sequencing used immunoSEQ multiplex PCR; TCRdb keeps in-frame clones, though not all of them. In the table there are 100,000 to 150,000 clones, approximately 80% of which are singletons. The sample consisted of PBMCs. These receptors originate from a female donor in good health and CMV-seronegative.

The chain uses TRBV28 and TRBJ1-1; 9 bases match TRBD1. The CDR3 is made up of 15 amino acids. With 5 bases clipped from V and 11 bases from J, the junction kept 15 bases outside the gene matches. Germline V lookup: CDR1 MDHEN, CDR2 SYDVKM. For the CDR3, the DNA is TGTGCCAGCAGTACTATTCCCAAGACAGGGGGTTGGGCTTTCTTT. This encodes CASSTIPKTGGWAFF.

As to this clone: Other DNA sequences in the same sample also yield this CDR3. This chain connects TRBV15 to TRBJ2-2, with TRBD1 matching over 9 bases. Germline assignment: CDR1 LNHNV and CDR2 YYDKDF (reference sequence). This CDR3 is built from 15 residues. The V segment lost 1 base and the J segment 5 bases; nucleotides outside the gene matches: 2. CDR3 loop: CATSRGTGDTGELFF. The DNA of the CDR3 is TGTGCCACCAGCAGAGGGACAGGGGATACCGGGGAGCTGTTTTTT.

This clone was picked up one time. The chain recombines TRBV11-1 with TRBJ1-2, with D possibly matching TRBD1 (6 bases). CDR1 SGHAT and CDR2 FQDESV come from the germline V gene (reference sequence). This CDR3 comprises 14 residues. The V end was cut by 4 bases, the J end by 5 bases, with 14 bases between. The CDR3 protein is CASSSTGTRYGYTF. As DNA, the CDR3 is TGTGCCAGCAGCTCCACCGGGACACGGTATGGCTACACCTTC. Full variable domain (missing parts from reference TRBV11-1 and TRBJ1-2): EAEVAQSPRYKITEKSQAVAFWCDPISGHATLYWYRQILGQGPELLVQFQDESVVDDSQLPKDRFSAERLKGVDSTLKIQPAELGDSAMYLCASSSTGTRYGYTFGSGTRLTVV.

The chain joins TRBV19 to TRBJ2-7, with 7 bases that match TRBD1. The junction had 9 bases not matched to a gene; V was cut back by 1 base and J by 6 bases. The CDR3 contains 15 residues. Germline CDR1 is LNHDA and CDR2 is SQIVND (reference sequence). The CDR3 bases are TGTGCCAGTAGTATAGCGCAGGGGGTGGTGAGCGAGCAGTACTTC. Translation: CASSIAQGVVSEQYF.

This chain connects TRBV7-2 to TRBJ1-2; TRBD1 agrees at 7 bases. Germline CDR1 is SGHTA and CDR2 is FQGNSA. This CDR3 is built from 14 residues. V shed 0 bases, J shed 8 bases, and the junction held 6 bases outside the gene matches. The DNA for the CDR3 is TGTGCCAGCAGCTTAGCGCTAACAGGGGACGGCTACACCTTC. Encoded protein: CASSLALTGDGYTF.

This chain connects TRBV7-2 to TRBJ1-1, with D hard to call. Trimming removed 6 bases at V and 6 bases at J, with 14 bases between. CDR1 is SGHTA, CDR2 FQGNSA, per germline. This CDR3 comprises 13 residues. Here the CDR3 DNA reads TGTGCCAGCAGGCCATCCTCTGAGGCTGAAGCTTTCTTT. Translated, it gives CASRPSSEAEAFF.

This clone has only one observation. The CDR3 DNA is TGTGCCAGTAGTGGATACCGGACAGGGCGCGAGGACGAGCAGTACTTC. This gives the protein CASSGYRTGREDEQYF. The chain recombines TRBV19 with TRBJ2-7; 8 positions match TRBD1. Trimming removed 5 bases from V and 5 bases from J; junction bases left unmatched: 14. The CDR3 has 16 amino acids. The V gene's germline CDR1 is LNHDA and CDR2 SQIVND (reference sequence).

The CDR3 DNA sequence: TGTGCCAGTCAAAACACATCTAGCACAGATACGCAGTATTTT. Amino acids: CASQNTSSTDTQYF. V and J are TRBV6-4 and TRBJ2-3; D is uncertain. Germline V gene lookup returns CDR1 MRHNA and CDR2 SNTAGT. Deletions cut 9 bases from V and 0 bases from J, with 13 bases between. The length of the CDR3 is 14 residues.

In regard to this clone: The same CDR3 also results from other DNA sequences found in this sample. This rearrangement joins TRBV30 to TRBJ2-7; D perhaps matches TRBD1 (5 bases). This CDR3 is built from 12 residues. CDR1 and CDR2 from the germline V gene are GTSNPN and SVGIG (reference sequence). V lost 2 bases and J 3 bases, leaving 8 bases between the germline ends. The DNA of the CDR3 is TGTGCCTGGAGTACCCAGGGCTACGAGCAGTACTTC. Translation gives CAWSTQGYEQYF.

This chain connects TRBV2 to TRBJ2-3; TRBD1 aligns across 8 bases. Losses at the gene ends were 5 bases for V and 4 bases for J; bases not matched to a gene: 5. From germline, CDR1 is SNHLY and CDR2 FYNNEI. The CDR3 has 14 residues. DNA of the CDR3: TGTGCCAGCAGTCAGGACAGGGCCCCAGATACGCAGTATTTT. Its protein is CASSQDRAPDTQYF. The whole variable domain, filled in from reference TRBV2 and TRBJ2-3, reads EPEVTQTPSHQVTQMGQEVILRCVPISNHLYFYWYRQILGQKVEFLVSFYNNEISEKSEIFDDQFSVERPDGSNFTLKIRSTKLEDSAMYFCASSQDRAPDTQYFGPGTRLTVL.

The chain joins TRBV9 to TRBJ2-1; D is perhaps TRBD2 (6 bases). This CDR3 region has 15 residues. V shed 0 bases and J shed 8 bases, with 15 bases lying between them. Looked up from germline, CDR1 is SGDLS and CDR2 is YYNGEE. The CDR3 DNA reads TGTGCCAGCAGCGTAGCGTCGGGAGTAACCGATGAGCAGTTCTTC. Its protein product is CASSVASGVTDEQFF.

This clone was seen just once. This sequence joins TRBV11-2 and TRBJ2-5; D is uncertain. This CDR3 has 13 amino acids. The germline V gene encodes CDR1 SGHAT and CDR2 FQNNGV. The V and J ends lost 2 bases and 2 bases respectively, with 6 bases between them. DNA of the CDR3: TGTGCCAGCAGCTTATCGGGTCAAGAGACCCAGTACTTC. Protein: CASSLSGQETQYF. Combining the CDR3 with reference TRBV11-2 and TRBJ2-5 gives the whole variable domain EAGVAQSPRYKIIEKRQSVAFWCNPISGHATLYWYQQILGQGPKLLIQFQNNGVVDDSQLPKDRFSAERLKGVDSTLKIQPAKLEDSAVYLCASSLSGQETQYFGPGTRLLVL.

The chain is built from TRBV30 and TRBJ2-7; 9 positions agree with TRBD1. Unmatched junction bases numbered 11, after V lost 3 bases and J lost 2 bases. CDR1 and CDR2 from the germline V gene are GTSNPN and SVGIG (reference sequence). The CDR3 totals 16 residues. CDR3 coding DNA: TGTGCCTGGAGACTATCCCCGGGACAGGGCGCCTACGAGCAGTACTTC. Translating it yields CAWRLSPGQGAYEQYF.

The J gene is TRBJ2-2, the V gene TRBV28; D is possibly TRBD2 (6 bases). The CDR3 covers 16 residues. Germline-derived CDR1 and CDR2 are MDHEN and SYDVKM. The ends were cut back, 6 bases at V and 7 bases at J, with 21 bases in the middle. The CDR3 sequence: CASSPNWGSGDGELFF. As DNA, the CDR3 is TGTGCCAGCAGCCCCAATTGGGGGTCGGGGGACGGGGAGCTGTTTTTT.

The rearrangement uses TRBV28 and TRBJ2-7; 8 bases agree with TRBD1. CDR3 length equals 14 residues. Germline V CDR1 and CDR2: MDHEN, SYDVKM. With V trimmed by 6 bases and J by 6 bases, 10 bases remained unmatched. In DNA, the CDR3 is TGTGCCAGCAGCCCCAGGGGGCCCCTTCCCGAGCAGTACTTC. Protein: CASSPRGPLPEQYF.

The chain uses TRBV6-5 and TRBJ2-7; D perhaps matches TRBD2 (6 bases). The V end lost 5 bases, the J end lost 7 bases, and 21 bases lay between the germline ends. Germline CDR1 is MNHEY and CDR2 is SVGAGI. The CDR3 loop spans 15 amino acids. This chain's CDR3 is CASSPPRGRVWEQYF. DNA for the CDR3: TGTGCCAGCAGTCCCCCCCGGGGGAGAGTGTGGGAGCAGTACTTC.

There are a few counts of this clone. This chain connects TRBV4-2 to TRBJ1-1; 7 bases are a match to TRBD1. The V gene's germline CDR1 is LGHNA and CDR2 YNFKEQ. The ends lost 0 bases at V and 7 bases at J; junction bases unmatched: 20. The CDR3 has 19 residues. The CDR3 sequence: CASSQEFTARRDSRIEAFF. The CDR3 DNA sequence: TGTGCCAGCAGCCAAGAATTCACAGCGCGCAGGGACAGTCGGATTGAAGCTTTCTTT.

The chain uses TRBV2 and TRBJ1-5; 8 bases match TRBD1. Germline V gene data show CDR1 as SNHLY and CDR2 as FYNNEI. J lost 0 bases, V lost 3 bases, and 13 bases had no gene match. The CDR3 consists of 19 residues. In DNA form, the CDR3 reads TGTGCCAGCAGTGATACGCAGGGGGCGATCGTATATAGCAATCAGCCCCAGCATTTT. Amino acid sequence: CASSDTQGAIVYSNQPQHF.

V gene TRBV19 combines with J gene TRBJ1-1; maybe TRBD1 (5 bases). Trimming took off 5 bases at V and 4 bases at J, with 17 bases between the two ends. The CDR3 runs to 15 residues. CDR1 and CDR2 (germline): LNHDA, SQIVND (reference sequence). CDR3 sequence reads: CASSLSTLGGTEAFF. CDR3 DNA sequence: TGTGCCAGTAGTCTTTCTACTCTGGGGGGCACTGAAGCTTTCTTT.

V usage is TRBV15 and J usage is TRBJ2-7; 10 bases line up with TRBD2. CDR1 LNHNV and CDR2 YYDKDF come from the germline V gene (reference sequence). The CDR3 loop spans 15 amino acids. V was clipped by 5 bases and J by 5 bases; unmatched bases: 9. CDR3 DNA: TGTGCCACCAGCGCCGGACTAGCGGAGTTTAACGAGCAGTACTTC. Translated: CATSAGLAEFNEQYF.

The J gene is TRBJ2-7, the V gene TRBV28; TRBD2 aligns across 11 bases. The trim removed 3 bases at V and 4 bases at J, leaving 8 bases unmatched. This CDR3 is 16 amino acids long. Germline lookup yields CDR1 MDHEN and CDR2 SYDVKM. CDR3 in DNA: TGTGCCAGCAGTTTTGTTGTAGCGGGAGGGCCTTACGAGCAGTACTTC. Its protein is CASSFVVAGGPYEQYF. The full variable domain, in which reference TRBV28 and TRBJ2-7 provide the parts outside the CDR3, is DVKVTQSSRYLVKRTGEKVFLECVQDMDHENMFWYRQDPGLGLRLIYFSYDVKMKEKGDIPEGYSVSREKKERFSLILESASTNQTSMYLCASSFVVAGGPYEQYFGPGTRLTVT.

The chain is built from TRBV27 and TRBJ2-7; D possibly corresponds to TRBD2 (5 bases). This CDR3 has 14 amino acids. CDR1 is MNHEY, CDR2 SMNVEV, per germline (reference sequence). Trimming stripped 6 bases from V and 5 bases from J, with 17 bases between. The CDR3 is CASSPAGLFHEQYF. The CDR3 nucleotides are TGTGCCAGCAGCCCCGCTGGACTGTTCCACGAGCAGTACTTC.

The chain links TRBV9 to TRBJ2-1, with 7 bases lining up with TRBD2. Germline CDR1 SGDLS, CDR2 YYNGEE. Trimming cost V 2 bases and J 0 bases; bases outside gene matches: 11. This CDR3 is built from 18 residues. CDR3 amino acids: CASSVGRGMGNSYNEQFF. For the CDR3, the DNA is TGTGCCAGCAGCGTTGGGAGGGGAATGGGGAACTCCTACAATGAGCAGTTCTTC.

The rearrangement joins TRBV5-6 to TRBJ2-7; 11 nucleotides match TRBD2. With V trimmed by 2 bases and J by 6 bases, 10 bases remained unmatched. The length of the CDR3 is 16 residues. Germline V gene lookup returns CDR1 SGHDT and CDR2 YYEEEE. The CDR3 loop reads CASSLKTSGSFSEQYF. DNA for the CDR3: TGTGCCAGCAGCTTAAAAACTAGCGGGAGTTTTTCCGAGCAGTACTTC.

V usage is TRBV11-2 and J usage is TRBJ2-7; D is unclear. Germline assignment: CDR1 SGHAT and CDR2 FQNNGV. Trimming pared 3 bases from V and 4 bases from J, leaving 13 bases between. The CDR3 contains 14 residues. The DNA of the CDR3 is TGTGCCAGCAGCTTTGGCTCTCGCAGGTACGAGCAGTACTTC. This gives the protein CASSFGSRRYEQYF.

The chain uses TRBV6-6 and TRBJ2-3; D is ambiguous. Germline V CDR1 and CDR2: MNHNY, SVGAGI (reference sequence). V lost 4 bases and J 6 bases, leaving 14 bases between the germline ends. This CDR3 contains 14 residues. CDR3 sequence (DNA): TGTGCCAGCAGTTCCCCCCGAAGCCTGGATACGCAGTATTTT. It specifies CASSSPRSLDTQYF.

The chain carries TRBV5-1 and TRBJ2-7; weak D call: TRBD2 (5 bases). V was trimmed by 4 bases and J by 10 bases, leaving 15 bases between them. The germline gives CDR1 SGHRS, CDR2 YFSETQ. This CDR3 is built from 12 residues. This CDR3 is CASSEGSGNQYF. In DNA form, the CDR3 reads TGCGCCAGCAGCGAGGGATCGGGGAATCAGTACTTC.

The CDR3 DNA reads as TGTGCCAGCAGTGTGCGAGGGGGGGGGACAACTGAAGCTTTCTTT. Translated: CASSVRGGGTTEAFF. The chain carries TRBV28 and TRBJ1-1, with D tentatively TRBD1 (6 bases). The ends were cut back, 5 bases at V and 5 bases at J, with 18 bases in the middle. The CDR3 runs to 15 residues. Germline V gene sequence: CDR1 MDHEN, CDR2 SYDVKM.